Listed here are 21 T cell receptor beta chains from one sample, sequenced in a study of regulatory T cells in long-lasting Graves disease. Time point denoted: newly diagnosed GD, antithyroid drugs for less than 3 months. RNA extracted from PBMCs served as the sequencing template. Investigators prepared the TCR beta libraries by applying iRepertoire HTBI primers and Arm-PCR of CDR3 regions. TCRdb analysed the multiplex PCR reads with MiXCR anew, one entry per CDR3 protein. The sample lists fewer than 650,000 distinct CDR3 sequences, 15% to 20% occurring once. This sample was shared with a second study, whose subject was T cells in Graves' hyperthyroidism and ophthalmopathy.

The source material was peripheral blood mononuclear cells (PBMCs), sampled at new diagnosis, from a patient treated with antithyroid drugs. The receptor set was obtained from a young woman with Graves disease.

This clonotype was recorded a few times. This sequence joins TRBV2 and TRBJ2-6, with D possibly matching TRBD2 (5 bases). The V end lost 0 bases, the J end lost 1 base, and 7 bases lay between the germline ends. This CDR3 contains 16 residues. Germline values: CDR1 SNHLY, CDR2 FYNNEI. The CDR3 DNA reads as TGTGCCAGCAGTGAAGCTCGGGGATCTGGGGCCAACGTCCTGACTTTC. Translated: CASSEARGSGANVLTF. Together with reference TRBV2 and TRBJ2-6, the CDR3 gives the full variable domain: EPEVTQTPSHQVTQMGQEVILRCVPISNHLYFYWYRQILGQKVEFLVSFYNNEISEKSEIFDDQFSVERPDGSNFTLKIRSTKLEDSAMYFCASSEARGSGANVLTFGAGSRLTVL.

This clonotype showed up many times. The chain carries TRBV12-3 or TRBV12-4 and TRBJ1-2, with D tentatively TRBD1 (6 bases). The CDR3 spans 13 residues. V was clipped by 3 bases and J by 2 bases, with 7 bases between them. DNA for the CDR3: TGTGCCAGCAGTTTTGACAGGAACTATGGCTACACCTTC. This sequence encodes CASSFDRNYGYTF.

The chain combines TRBV20-1 with TRBJ1-2, with D possibly being TRBD1 (6 bases). The CDR3 loop spans 14 amino acids. The germline gives CDR1 DFQATT, CDR2 SNEGSKA (reference sequence). The germline V and J ends were trimmed by 1 base and 5 bases, with 14 bases remaining between them. The CDR3 DNA is TGCAGTGCTAGAGCGGGGGCGCCCCGGTATGGCTACACCTTC. It codes for CSARAGAPRYGYTF.

This clonotype occurred a few times. CDR3 loop: CSVEDTGGTYEQYF. Written as DNA, the CDR3 is TGCAGCGTTGAAGATACGGGAGGCACCTACGAGCAGTACTTC. The chain couples TRBV29-1 to TRBJ2-7, with TRBD2 matching 7 bases. Per germline, CDR1 SQVTM and CDR2 ANQGSEA. With 0 bases clipped from V and 2 bases from J, the junction kept 4 bases outside the gene matches. This CDR3 has 14 residues.

V is TRBV11-3 and J is TRBJ2-7; D is uncertain. This CDR3 has 13 residues. The germline V gene has CDR1 SGHNT and CDR2 YENEEA. V was pared by 5 bases and J by 3 bases, with 11 bases between. This CDR3 is CASSVGYGYEQYF. CDR3 sequence (DNA): TGTGCCAGCAGCGTAGGATATGGCTACGAGCAGTACTTC.

The gene calls are TRBV5-4 and TRBJ2-7; D possibly uses TRBD1 or TRBD2 (5 bases each). Germline-derived CDR1 and CDR2 are SGHNT and YYREEE (reference sequence). V was clipped by 0 bases and J by 4 bases, with 11 bases between them. There are 14 residues in the CDR3. CDR3 nucleotides: TGTGCCAGCAGCTTGGCCGGGGCCGAGTACGAGCAGTACTTC. As protein: CASSLAGAEYEQYF.

This clonotype appeared many times. The V call is TRBV11-2, the J call TRBJ2-2, with 10 bases matching TRBD2. The germline gives CDR1 SGHAT, CDR2 FQNNGV. J gave up 7 bases and V 4 bases, and 12 bases lay outside the gene matches. The CDR3 has 17 residues. The CDR3 loop reads CASSWGGTSGNLGELFF. CDR3 DNA: TGTGCCAGCAGCTGGGGGGGTACTAGCGGGAATCTCGGGGAGCTGTTTTTT.

This clonotype was picked up many times. CDR3 bases: TGTGCCAGCGGGTCATCGGAGGATACTTGGGGCTCCTACAATGAGCAGTTCTTC. Translating it yields CASGSSEDTWGSYNEQFF. The rearrangement joins TRBV6-1 to TRBJ2-1; tentatively, D is TRBD2 (5 bases). V shed 8 bases and J shed 0 bases, with 23 bases lying between them. CDR1 MNHNS and CDR2 SASEGT come from the germline V gene. This CDR3 has 18 residues.

This clonotype showed up many times. V is TRBV20-1 and J is TRBJ1-2, with 7 bases that match TRBD1. The CDR3 loop spans 16 amino acids. Germline loops: CDR1 DFQATT, CDR2 SNEGSKA (reference sequence). The V and J ends lost 0 bases and 4 bases, in that order; junction bases with no gene match: 11. CDR3 in amino acids: CSAREATAGQIYGYTF. In DNA form, the CDR3 reads TGCAGTGCTAGAGAGGCCACAGCGGGACAGATCTATGGCTACACCTTC.

This clonotype was picked up many times. The chain is built from TRBV5-1 and TRBJ1-1; the D is unclear. The CDR3 is made up of 15 amino acids. Germline CDR1 SGHRS, CDR2 YFSETQ. Trimming left V 0 bases short and J 5 bases short, with 14 bases between. This chain's CDR3 is CASSLAEGVRTEAFF. DNA for the CDR3: TGCGCCAGCAGCTTGGCCGAAGGAGTACGGACTGAAGCTTTCTTT.

The V call is TRBV19, the J call TRBJ2-5; 10 nucleotides match TRBD1. The germline V gene encodes CDR1 LNHDA and CDR2 SQIVND (reference sequence). After removal of 4 bases from V and 2 bases from J, the junction contained 7 bases not matched to a gene. The CDR3 has 16 residues. CDR3 DNA sequence: TGTGCCAGTAGTACTCCCGGACAGGGGGTTCAAGAGACCCAGTACTTC. Translating it yields CASSTPGQGVQETQYF.

The chain links TRBV7-2 to TRBJ2-1; 7 bases align to TRBD2. Losses at the gene ends were 5 bases for V and 7 bases for J; bases not matched to a gene: 17. The CDR3 is 17 residues long. Germline CDR1 reads SGHTA; CDR2 reads FQGNSA. The CDR3 reads CASSRRGGQSGMNEQFF. CDR3 DNA sequence: TGTGCCAGCAGCAGGCGCGGAGGTCAGAGCGGGATGAATGAGCAGTTCTTC.

The sample holds many counts of this clonotype. The chain recombines TRBV29-1 with TRBJ2-1; TRBD1 or TRBD2 may be the D gene (5 bases each). V was pared by 4 bases and J by 6 bases, with 25 bases between. The germline gives CDR1 SQVTM, CDR2 ANQGSEA. The CDR3 covers 17 residues. The CDR3: CSVAGTRGPSSPNEQFF. CDR3 coding DNA: TGCAGCGTTGCGGGAACGAGGGGCCCATCTAGCCCCAATGAGCAGTTCTTC.

There are many counts of this clonotype. V and J are TRBV20-1 and TRBJ1-5, with TRBD1 matching 7 bases. Looked up from germline, CDR1 is DFQATT and CDR2 is SNEGSKA (reference sequence). V lost 1 base, J lost 16 bases, and 10 bases stayed unmatched. This CDR3 region has 12 residues. The CDR3 sequence is CSARGRGQKTHF. DNA for the CDR3: TGCAGTGCTAGAGGAAGGGGACAGAAGACACATTTT.

A note on this clonotype: One end of the junction does not line up with germline, which may come from a read error. The gene calls are TRBV5-1 and TRBJ1-3; perhaps TRBD1 as D (5 bases). Germline values: CDR1 SGHRS, CDR2 YFSETQ. CDR3 length: 15 amino acids. CDR3 sequence: CAISLETASGNTIYF. The CDR3 bases are TGCGCCATCAGCTTGGAGACAGCTTCGGGAAACACCATATATTTT.

This clonotype showed up many times. This chain uses TRBV5-1 with TRBJ1-5, with D hard to call. Trimming pared 4 bases from V and 7 bases from J, leaving 6 bases between. This CDR3 spans 11 amino acids. Germline CDR1 and CDR2: SGHRS and YFSETQ. CDR3 nucleotides: TGCGCCAGCAGCCGGAGACAGCCCCAGCATTTT. It specifies CASSRRQPQHF. Full variable domain (missing parts from reference TRBV5-1 and TRBJ1-5): KAGVTQTPRYLIKTRGQQVTLSCSPISGHRSVSWYQQTPGQGLQFLFEYFSETQRNKGNFPGRFSGRQFSNSRSEMNVSTLELGDSALYLCASSRRQPQHFGDGTRLSIL.

This clonotype was detected ten times or more. The V call is TRBV5-6, the J call TRBJ1-2, with D tentatively TRBD1 (6 bases). Germline V gene lookup returns CDR1 SGHDT and CDR2 YYEEEE. V was clipped by 4 bases and J by 0 bases, with 10 bases between them. The CDR3 runs 14 residues. CDR3 amino acids: CASSRGQSNYGYTF. The CDR3 DNA is TGTGCCAGCAGCCGCGGACAGTCTAACTATGGCTACACCTTC.

Remarks on this clonotype: This likely reflects a read error, since a far larger clone is one base away. The V and J genes are TRBV2 and TRBJ2-7; 9 nucleotides agree with TRBD2. Germline CDR1 is SNHLY and CDR2 is FYNNEI. V was clipped by 4 bases and J by 3 bases; unmatched bases: 13. The CDR3 totals 17 residues. The CDR3 loop reads CASSARGKREAYYEQYF. The CDR3, as DNA: TGTGCCAGCAGTGCCCGGGGGAAGCGGGAGGCCTACTACGAGCAGTACTTC.

This clonotype was observed many times. The V gene is TRBV6-4, the J gene TRBJ1-1; tentative D call: TRBD1 (5 bases). The CDR3 has 14 amino acids. Germline V gene data show CDR1 as MRHNA and CDR2 as SNTAGT. Trimming pared 8 bases from V and 0 bases from J, leaving 13 bases between. This chain's CDR3 is CASRLDSLNTEAFF. In DNA, the CDR3 is TGTGCCAGCCGTCTAGACAGCTTGAACACTGAAGCTTTCTTT.

This clonotype has a count of ten or more. V usage is TRBV19 and J usage is TRBJ1-5; D ambiguous. This CDR3 is 13 amino acids long. Germline CDR1 is LNHDA and CDR2 is SQIVND (reference sequence). The germline V and J ends were trimmed by 5 bases and 4 bases, with 9 bases remaining between them. The DNA of the CDR3 is TGTGCCAGTAGTCGCAGTCAGAATCAGCCCCAGCATTTT. This gives the protein CASSRSQNQPQHF.

This clonotype has ten or more counts. The CDR3 protein is CASSYSTESGEQYF. The CDR3 DNA is TGTGCCAGCAGTTACTCGACCGAGTCTGGCGAGCAGTACTTC. V usage is TRBV6-2 or TRBV6-3 and J usage is TRBJ2-7, with D uncertain. The germline V gene has CDR1 MNHEY and CDR2 SVGEGT. The V end was cut by 0 bases, the J end by 6 bases, with 12 bases between. This CDR3 region has 14 residues.